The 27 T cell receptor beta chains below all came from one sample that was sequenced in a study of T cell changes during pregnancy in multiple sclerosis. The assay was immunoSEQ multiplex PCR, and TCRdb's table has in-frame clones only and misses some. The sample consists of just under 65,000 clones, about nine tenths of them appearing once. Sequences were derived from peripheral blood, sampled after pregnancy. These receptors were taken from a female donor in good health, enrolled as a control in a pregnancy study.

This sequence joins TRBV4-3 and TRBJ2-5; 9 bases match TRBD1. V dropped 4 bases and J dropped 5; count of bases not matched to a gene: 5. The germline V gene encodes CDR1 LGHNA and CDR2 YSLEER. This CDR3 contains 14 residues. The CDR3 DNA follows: TGCGCCAGCAGCCCCAACGGACAGGGGGAGACCCAGTACTTC. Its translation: CASSPNGQGETQYF.

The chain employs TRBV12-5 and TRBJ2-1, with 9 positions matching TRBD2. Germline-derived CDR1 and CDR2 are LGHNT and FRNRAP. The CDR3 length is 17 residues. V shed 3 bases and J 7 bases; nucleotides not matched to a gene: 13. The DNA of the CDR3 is TGTGCTAGTGGTTTCCTTTTAGGAGCGGGGGGCCAAAATGAGCAGTTCTTC. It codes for CASGFLLGAGGQNEQFF. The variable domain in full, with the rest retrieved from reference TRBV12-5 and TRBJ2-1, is DARVTQTPRHKVTEMGQEVTMRCQPILGHNTVFWYRQTMMQGLELLAYFRNRAPLDDSGMPKDRFSAEMPDATLATLKIQPSEPRDSAVYFCASGFLLGAGGQNEQFFGPGTRLTVL.

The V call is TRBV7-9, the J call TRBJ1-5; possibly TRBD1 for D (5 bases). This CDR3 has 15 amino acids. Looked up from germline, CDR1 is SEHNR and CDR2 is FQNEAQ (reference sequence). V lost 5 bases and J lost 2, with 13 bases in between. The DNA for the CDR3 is TGTGCCAGCAGCCCTCAGGGTAGGGGCAATCAGCCCCAGCATTTT. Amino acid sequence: CASSPQGRGNQPQHF.

The CDR3 nucleotides read TGTGCCAGCAGCCCCAGCCCGACGGGGAACTATGGCTACACCTTC. Protein sequence: CASSPSPTGNYGYTF. This chain joins TRBV4-2 and TRBJ1-2, with D hard to call. The CDR3 runs to 15 residues. Germline V gene data show CDR1 as LGHNA and CDR2 as YNFKEQ. V was cut by 4 bases and J by 2 bases, with 14 bases left in between.

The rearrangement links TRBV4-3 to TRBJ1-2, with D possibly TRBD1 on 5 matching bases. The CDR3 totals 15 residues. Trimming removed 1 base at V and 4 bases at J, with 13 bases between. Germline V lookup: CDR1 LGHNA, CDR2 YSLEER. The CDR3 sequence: CASSQGLGQSYGYTF. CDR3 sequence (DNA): TGCGCCAGCAGCCAAGGATTGGGGCAGTCCTATGGCTACACCTTC.

The CDR3 sequence is CASGRRTGNTEAFF. CDR3 DNA: TGTGCCAGCGGGCGGCGGACAGGGAACACTGAAGCTTTCTTT. J is TRBJ1-1 and V is TRBV2, with TRBD1 matching over 7 bases. Trimming removed 8 bases from V and 1 base from J; junction bases left unmatched: 7. CDR3 size: 14 residues. CDR1 SNHLY and CDR2 FYNNEI come from the germline V gene. Together with reference TRBV2 and TRBJ1-1, the CDR3 gives the full variable domain: EPEVTQTPSHQVTQMGQEVILRCVPISNHLYFYWYRQILGQKVEFLVSFYNNEISEKSEIFDDQFSVERPDGSNFTLKIRSTKLEDSAMYFCASGRRTGNTEAFFGQGTRLTVV.

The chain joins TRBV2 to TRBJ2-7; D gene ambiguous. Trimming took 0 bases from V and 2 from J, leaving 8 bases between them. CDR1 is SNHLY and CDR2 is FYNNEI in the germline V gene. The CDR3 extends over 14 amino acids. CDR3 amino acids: CASSEANSPYEQYF. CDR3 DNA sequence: TGTGCCAGCAGTGAAGCAAATAGCCCCTACGAGCAGTACTTC. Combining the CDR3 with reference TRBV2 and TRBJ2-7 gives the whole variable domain EPEVTQTPSHQVTQMGQEVILRCVPISNHLYFYWYRQILGQKVEFLVSFYNNEISEKSEIFDDQFSVERPDGSNFTLKIRSTKLEDSAMYFCASSEANSPYEQYFGPGTRLTVT.

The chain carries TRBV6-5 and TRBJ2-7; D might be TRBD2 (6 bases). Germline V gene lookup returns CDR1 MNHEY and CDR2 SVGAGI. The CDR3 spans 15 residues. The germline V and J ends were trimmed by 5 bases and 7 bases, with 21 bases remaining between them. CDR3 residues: CASSRNSRGLPEQYF. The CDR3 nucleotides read TGTGCCAGCAGTCGTAATTCCCGGGGACTCCCGGAGCAGTACTTC.

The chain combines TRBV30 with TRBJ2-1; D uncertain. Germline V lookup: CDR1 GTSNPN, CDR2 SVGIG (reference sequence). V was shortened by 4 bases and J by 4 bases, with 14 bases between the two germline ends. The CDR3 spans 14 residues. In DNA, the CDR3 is TGTGCCTGGACCCAGCGAACTAATTACAATGAGCAGTTCTTC. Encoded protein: CAWTQRTNYNEQFF.

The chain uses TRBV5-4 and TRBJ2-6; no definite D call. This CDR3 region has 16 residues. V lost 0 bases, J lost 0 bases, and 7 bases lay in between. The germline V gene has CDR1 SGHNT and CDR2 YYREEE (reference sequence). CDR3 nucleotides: TGTGCCAGCAGCTTGGACCGCTACTCTGGGGCCAACGTCCTGACTTTC. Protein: CASSLDRYSGANVLTF.

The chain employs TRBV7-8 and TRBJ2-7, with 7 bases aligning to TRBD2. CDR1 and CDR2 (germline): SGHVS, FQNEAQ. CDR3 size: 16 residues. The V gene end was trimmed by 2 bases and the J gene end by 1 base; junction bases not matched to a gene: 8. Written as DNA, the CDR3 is TGTGCCAGCAGCTTATCCTCGGGGGGACTTTCCTACGAGCAGTACTTC. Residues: CASSLSSGGLSYEQYF.

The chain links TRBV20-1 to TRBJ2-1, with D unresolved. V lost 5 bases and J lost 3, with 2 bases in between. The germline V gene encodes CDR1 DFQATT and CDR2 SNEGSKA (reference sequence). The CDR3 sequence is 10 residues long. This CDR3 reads CSAHYNEQFF. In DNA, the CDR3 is TGCAGTGCTCACTACAATGAGCAGTTCTTC.

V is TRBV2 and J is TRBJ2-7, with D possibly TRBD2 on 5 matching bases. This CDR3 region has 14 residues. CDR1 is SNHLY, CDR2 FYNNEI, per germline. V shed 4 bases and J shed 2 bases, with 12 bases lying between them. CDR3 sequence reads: CASSGIGLAYEQYF. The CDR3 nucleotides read TGTGCCAGCAGTGGGATAGGACTTGCCTACGAGCAGTACTTC.

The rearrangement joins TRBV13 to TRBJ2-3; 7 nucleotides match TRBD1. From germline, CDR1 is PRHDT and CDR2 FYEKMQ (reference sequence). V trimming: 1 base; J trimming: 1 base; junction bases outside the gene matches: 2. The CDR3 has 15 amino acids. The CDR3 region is CASSLVDRGTDTQYF. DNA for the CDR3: TGTGCCAGCAGCTTAGTCGACAGGGGCACAGATACGCAGTATTTT.

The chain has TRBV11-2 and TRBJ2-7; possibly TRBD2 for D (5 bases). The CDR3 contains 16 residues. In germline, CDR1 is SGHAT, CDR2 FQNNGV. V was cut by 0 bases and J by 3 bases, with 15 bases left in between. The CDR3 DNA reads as TGTGCCAGCAGCTTAGAAAGTGGACTCGGAGTCTACGAGCAGTACTTC. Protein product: CASSLESGLGVYEQYF.

CDR3 amino acids: CASSGQGWDEQYF. The CDR3 region has the DNA TGTGCCAGCTCAGGACAGGGATGGGACGAGCAGTACTTC. This chain uses TRBV2 with TRBJ2-7, with 8 bases aligning to TRBD1. There are 13 residues in the CDR3. J lost 5 bases, V lost 8 bases, and 8 bases had no gene match. In germline, CDR1 is SNHLY, CDR2 FYNNEI.

The CDR3 protein is CASSQDRTYGYTF. DNA of the CDR3: TGTGCCAGCAGCCAGGACAGGACCTATGGCTACACCTTC. This sequence joins TRBV7-2 and TRBJ1-2; 7 bases are a match to TRBD1. The CDR3 consists of 13 residues. Germline values: CDR1 SGHTA, CDR2 FQGNSA. The V and J ends lost 5 bases and 4 bases, in that order; junction bases with no gene match: 4.

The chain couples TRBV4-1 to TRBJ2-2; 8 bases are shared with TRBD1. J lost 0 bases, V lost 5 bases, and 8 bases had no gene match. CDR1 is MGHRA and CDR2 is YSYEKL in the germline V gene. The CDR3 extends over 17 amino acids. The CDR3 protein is CASSYWTGPSNTGELFF. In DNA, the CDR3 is TGCGCCAGCAGCTACTGGACAGGGCCCTCGAACACCGGGGAGCTGTTTTTT.

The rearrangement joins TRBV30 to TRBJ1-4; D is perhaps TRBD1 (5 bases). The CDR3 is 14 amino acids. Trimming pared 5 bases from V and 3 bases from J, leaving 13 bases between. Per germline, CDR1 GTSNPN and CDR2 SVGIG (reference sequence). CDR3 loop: CAWGDGGSNEKLFF. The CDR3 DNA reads TGTGCCTGGGGGGACGGGGGATCTAATGAAAAACTGTTTTTT.

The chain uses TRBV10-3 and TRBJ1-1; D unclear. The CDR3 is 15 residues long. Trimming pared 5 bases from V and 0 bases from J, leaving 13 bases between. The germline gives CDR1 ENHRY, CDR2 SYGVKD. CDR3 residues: CAISTTKPMNTEAFF. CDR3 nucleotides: TGTGCCATCAGTACGACAAAGCCCATGAACACTGAAGCTTTCTTT.

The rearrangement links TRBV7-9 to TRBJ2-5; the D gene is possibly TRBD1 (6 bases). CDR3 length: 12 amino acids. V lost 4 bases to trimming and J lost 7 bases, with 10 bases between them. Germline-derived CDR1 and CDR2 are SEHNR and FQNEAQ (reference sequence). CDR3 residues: CASSSQQGTQYF. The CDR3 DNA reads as TGTGCCAGCAGCTCCCAACAGGGGACCCAGTACTTC.

CDR3 nucleotides: TGTGCCAGCAGCCCAGATCCCGGGGGGAACTATGGCTACACCTTC. It specifies CASSPDPGGNYGYTF. The genes are TRBV6-5 and TRBJ1-2, with D tentatively TRBD1 (5 bases). V gave up 6 bases and J gave up 2 bases, with 16 bases separating them. Germline CDR1 MNHEY, CDR2 SVGAGI. This CDR3 has 15 amino acids.

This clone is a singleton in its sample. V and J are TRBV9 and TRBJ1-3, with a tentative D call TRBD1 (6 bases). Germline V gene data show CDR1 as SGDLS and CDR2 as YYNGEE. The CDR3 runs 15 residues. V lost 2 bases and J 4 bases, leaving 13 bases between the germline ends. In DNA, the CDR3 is TGTGCCAGCAGCGTTACAGGGAAAGGAGGAAACACCATATATTTT. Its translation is CASSVTGKGGNTIYF. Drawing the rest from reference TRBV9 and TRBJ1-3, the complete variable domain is DSGVTQTPKHLITATGQRVTLRCSPRSGDLSVYWYQQSLDQGLQFLIQYYNGEERAKGNILERFSAQQFPDLHSELNLSSLELGDSALYFCASSVTGKGGNTIYFGEGSWLTVV.

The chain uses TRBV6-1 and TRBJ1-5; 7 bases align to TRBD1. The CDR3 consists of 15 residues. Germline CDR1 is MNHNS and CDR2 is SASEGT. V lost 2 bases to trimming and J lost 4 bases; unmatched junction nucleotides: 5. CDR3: CASSESQGSNQPQHF. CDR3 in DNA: TGTGCCAGCAGTGAATCACAGGGGAGTAATCAGCCCCAGCATTTT.

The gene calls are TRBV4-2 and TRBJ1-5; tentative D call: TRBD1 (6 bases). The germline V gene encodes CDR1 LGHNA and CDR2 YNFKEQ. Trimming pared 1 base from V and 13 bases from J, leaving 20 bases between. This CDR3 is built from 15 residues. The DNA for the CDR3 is TGTGCCAGCAGCCAAGTAAGGGCCGGGACACGCCAACAGCATTTT. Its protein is CASSQVRAGTRQQHF.

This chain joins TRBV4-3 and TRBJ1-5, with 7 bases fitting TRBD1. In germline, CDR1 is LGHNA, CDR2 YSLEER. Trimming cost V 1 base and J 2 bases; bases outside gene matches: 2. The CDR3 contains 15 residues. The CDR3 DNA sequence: TGCGCCAGCAGCCAAGGTACAGGGGGCAATCAGCCCCAGCATTTT. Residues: CASSQGTGGNQPQHF.

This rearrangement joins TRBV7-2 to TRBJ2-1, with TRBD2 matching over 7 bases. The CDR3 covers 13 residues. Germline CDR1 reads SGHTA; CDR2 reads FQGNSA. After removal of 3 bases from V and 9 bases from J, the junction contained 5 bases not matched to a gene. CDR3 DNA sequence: TGTGCCAGCAGCTTCCGCCCGGGGGGTGAGCAGTTCTTC. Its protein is CASSFRPGGEQFF.